This TCR beta chain was found in a study of blood T cells in healthy people across ages. This clonotype has just a few counts. The V and J ends lost 4 bases and 2 bases respectively, with 12 bases between them. The CDR3 runs 14 residues. Germline V gene data show CDR1 as SGHTA and CDR2 as FQGNSA. A second PCR, run for about 6 to 11 cycles, used a sample-barcoded 5' primer plus a J-beta primer mix. Using its own MiXCR run on the 5' RACE reads, TCRdb lists one record per CDR3 protein. The sample lists 450,000 to 700,000 distinct CDR3 sequences, 27% seen once, with approximately 17% in the top ten. Sequencing was performed on blood. V gene TRBV7-2 combines with J gene TRBJ2-7, with D perhaps matching TRBD2 (6 bases). This TCR was recovered from a woman in her 70s in good health. The DNA of the CDR3 is TGTGCCAGCAGCTGTGGGACTCCAGCCTACGAGCAGTACTTC. This translates into CASSCGTPAYEQYF.